This entry lists 25 T cell receptor beta chains sequenced from one sample in a study of shared clonotypes between healthy human individuals. The method was immunoSEQ multiplex PCR; TCRdb's version includes in-frame clones alone and lacks a portion of them. The sample contains 2 million to 2.5 million clones, under 97% of which appear only once. The sequencing sample was made of naive CD4+ T cells sorted from blood. The subset: CD45RA+ positively selected. These receptors came from a man younger than 35 in good health.

This chain joins TRBV4-3 and TRBJ2-1; 7 bases are shared with TRBD2. The CDR3 covers 15 residues. J lost 8 bases, V lost 4 bases, and 11 bases had no gene match. Germline assignment: CDR1 LGHNA and CDR2 YSLEER. The CDR3: CASSPGRAGLDEQFF. DNA of the CDR3: TGCGCCAGCAGCCCGGGGAGAGCGGGACTCGATGAGCAGTTCTTC.

This chain uses TRBV6-6 with TRBJ2-1; TRBD1 or TRBD2 may be the D gene (5 bases each). Germline values: CDR1 MNHNY, CDR2 SVGAGI (reference sequence). The CDR3 totals 12 residues. V lost 2 bases to trimming and J lost 10 bases, with 9 bases between them. The CDR3 sequence: CASSYPGREQFF. The CDR3 bases are TGTGCCAGCAGTTACCCGGGACGAGAGCAGTTCTTC.

The chain is built from TRBV6-1 and TRBJ2-7; 14 positions match TRBD2. The CDR3 has 15 amino acids. Per the germline V gene, CDR1 is MNHNS and CDR2 is SASEGT. Trimming at V came to 4 bases and at J to 7 bases, leaving 6 bases not matched to a gene. The chain's CDR3 is CASSVLGLAGEEQYF. For the CDR3, the DNA is TGTGCCAGCAGTGTCTTGGGACTAGCGGGAGAGGAGCAGTACTTC.

The chain carries TRBV28 and TRBJ1-5; no clear D gene. V was shortened by 7 bases and J by 5 bases, with 12 bases between the two germline ends. The CDR3 spans 13 residues. Germline V gene lookup returns CDR1 MDHEN and CDR2 SYDVKM. The CDR3 loop reads CASNSPPYQPQHF. In DNA form, the CDR3 reads TGTGCCAGCAACTCTCCCCCTTATCAGCCCCAGCATTTT.

The V gene is TRBV28, the J gene TRBJ2-7; tentative D call: TRBD1 (6 bases). Germline V lookup: CDR1 MDHEN, CDR2 SYDVKM. This CDR3 is 15 amino acids long. V dropped 3 bases and J dropped 4 bases, with 16 bases sitting between them. The CDR3 DNA sequence: TGTGCCAGCAGTTTTAGAACCCGGACAGTTTACGAGCAGTACTTC. Protein product: CASSFRTRTVYEQYF.

This clone appeared a few times. This chain connects TRBV30 to TRBJ1-1; no clear D. This CDR3 has 11 amino acids. Trimming took off 2 bases at V and 7 bases at J, with 8 bases between the two ends. Germline V gene data show CDR1 as GTSNPN and CDR2 as SVGIG (reference sequence). CDR3 sequence: CAWSNRNEAFF. CDR3 sequence (DNA): TGTGCCTGGAGTAACAGAAATGAAGCTTTCTTT. Variable domain in full (rest from reference TRBV30 and TRBJ1-1): SQTIHQWPATLVQPVGSPLSLECTVEGTSNPNLYWYRQAAGRGLQLLFYSVGIGQISSEVPQNLSASRPQDRQFILSSKKLLLSDSGFYLCAWSNRNEAFFGQGTRLTVV.

CDR3 DNA: TGTGCCAGCAGCAGTAGCGGGAGCTCCTACAATGAGCAGTTCTTC. Its protein is CASSSSGSSYNEQFF. The chain is built from TRBV28 and TRBJ2-1; 9 nucleotides align to TRBD2. Germline V gene lookup returns CDR1 MDHEN and CDR2 SYDVKM. V was clipped by 6 bases and J by 0 bases; unmatched bases: 3. The CDR3 runs to 15 residues.

The genes are TRBV7-9 and TRBJ2-7; possibly TRBD1 for D (5 bases). The CDR3 runs to 13 residues. Germline V gives CDR1 SEHNR, CDR2 FQNEAQ (reference sequence). V lost 3 bases, J lost 5 bases, and 11 bases lay in between. This CDR3 reads CASSLQGMHEQYF. The CDR3 DNA reads TGTGCCAGCAGCTTGCAGGGCATGCACGAGCAGTACTTC.

The genes are TRBV30 and TRBJ2-1; D gene uncertain. Germline V CDR1 and CDR2: GTSNPN, SVGIG (reference sequence). This CDR3 contains 12 residues. The V end lost 0 bases, the J end lost 6 bases, and 6 bases lay between the germline ends. For the CDR3, the DNA is TGTGCCTGGAGTGTATGGGCCAATGAGCAGTTCTTC. Protein product: CAWSVWANEQFF.

V and J are TRBV30 and TRBJ1-2; tentative D call: TRBD1 (5 bases). Per germline, CDR1 GTSNPN and CDR2 SVGIG (reference sequence). V was trimmed by 1 base and J by 3 bases, leaving 9 bases between them. The CDR3 consists of 13 residues. The CDR3 sequence: CAWSGDSDYGYTF. CDR3 DNA sequence: TGTGCCTGGAGTGGAGACAGCGACTATGGCTACACCTTC.

The chain has TRBV5-4 and TRBJ2-1; 10 bases agree with TRBD1. Germline CDR1 SGHNT, CDR2 YYREEE (reference sequence). The CDR3 runs 16 residues. Trimming removed 0 bases from V and 6 bases from J; junction bases left unmatched: 6. CDR3 protein: CASSLGGQGITNEQFF. The CDR3 DNA sequence: TGTGCCAGCAGCTTGGGGGGACAGGGGATTACCAATGAGCAGTTCTTC. Combining the CDR3 with reference TRBV5-4 and TRBJ2-1 gives the whole variable domain ETGVTQSPTHLIKTRGQQVTLRCSSQSGHNTVSWYQQALGQGPQFIFQYYREEENGRGNFPPRFSGLQFPNYSSELNVNALELDDSALYLCASSLGGQGITNEQFFGPGTRLTVL.

In nucleotides, the CDR3 is TGTGCCAGCAGGGGGAATGGGAACACTGAAGCTTTCTTT. Its protein product is CASRGNGNTEAFF. The V and J genes are TRBV2 and TRBJ1-1; D unresolved. CDR1 SNHLY and CDR2 FYNNEI come from the germline V gene. The CDR3 totals 13 residues. Trimming removed 6 bases at V and 1 base at J, with 9 bases between.

This chain uses TRBV5-4 with TRBJ2-1; 8 bases map to TRBD1. Germline V gene sequence: CDR1 SGHNT, CDR2 YYREEE (reference sequence). Germline trimming cut 0 bases from V and 2 bases from J; bases unmatched to any gene: 1. The CDR3 loop spans 15 amino acids. CDR3 sequence: CASSLGGQAYNEQFF. DNA of the CDR3: TGTGCCAGCAGCTTGGGGGGACAGGCCTACAATGAGCAGTTCTTC. Looking up the rest from reference TRBV5-4 and TRBJ2-1 gives the full variable domain: ETGVTQSPTHLIKTRGQQVTLRCSSQSGHNTVSWYQQALGQGPQFIFQYYREEENGRGNFPPRFSGLQFPNYSSELNVNALELDDSALYLCASSLGGQAYNEQFFGPGTRLTVL.

The rearrangement uses TRBV5-4 and TRBJ2-3; the match to TRBD2 covers 9 bases. The CDR3 is 17 amino acids. With 2 bases clipped from V and 3 bases from J, the junction kept 10 bases outside the gene matches. Germline CDR1 reads SGHNT; CDR2 reads YYREEE (reference sequence). The CDR3 coding sequence is TGTGCCAGCAGCTTATTTTTTGGCGGGGGGGCGACAGATACGCAGTATTTT. It translates to CASSLFFGGGATDTQYF.

Turning to this clone: The same CDR3 is also encoded by other DNA sequences in this sample. The chain is built from TRBV2 and TRBJ2-3; D not certain. Germline assignment: CDR1 SNHLY and CDR2 FYNNEI. This CDR3 contains 12 residues. V was pared by 5 bases and J by 2 bases, with 5 bases between. This CDR3 is CASSQDTDTQYF. DNA for the CDR3: TGTGCCAGCAGTCAAGACACAGATACGCAGTATTTT.

V usage is TRBV25-1 and J usage is TRBJ1-2; no firm D call. The CDR3 is 15 residues long. Trimming removed 5 bases from V and 4 bases from J, with 17 bases in between. Germline loops: CDR1 MGHDK, CDR2 SYGVNS. CDR3 loop: CASSYGGVGVYGYTF. CDR3 sequence (DNA): TGTGCCAGCAGTTATGGCGGGGTTGGGGTCTATGGCTACACCTTC.

This clone is a singleton in its sample. This chain connects TRBV7-9 to TRBJ1-4; D is uncertain. Germline values: CDR1 SEHNR, CDR2 FQNEAQ (reference sequence). This CDR3 region has 15 residues. V lost 4 bases and J 1 base, leaving 10 bases between the germline ends. The CDR3 protein is CASSSNRGTNEKLFF. CDR3 DNA sequence: TGTGCCAGCAGCTCAAATCGGGGAACTAATGAAAAACTGTTTTTT.

The V call is TRBV29-1, the J call TRBJ2-5; D uncertain. CDR1 is SQVTM, CDR2 ANQGSEA, per germline. The length of the CDR3 is 10 residues. V was clipped by 5 bases and J by 7 bases, with 8 bases between them. The CDR3 sequence: CSVRLSTQYF. In nucleotides, the CDR3 is TGCAGCGTTCGGCTCTCGACCCAGTACTTC.

Points on this clone: Relative to the germline gene, one junction end is altered; a read error may explain this. This rearrangement joins TRBV7-7 to TRBJ2-7, with 13 bases aligning to TRBD2. The germline V gene has CDR1 SSHAT and CDR2 FNYEAQ (reference sequence). This CDR3 spans 15 amino acids. This chain's CDR3 is CASSPGLAGAYEQYF. The CDR3 region has the DNA TGTGCTAGCAGCCCTGGACTAGCGGGAGCGTACGAGCAGTACTTC.

V and J are TRBV6-5 and TRBJ2-7; the match to TRBD2 covers 9 bases. This CDR3 comprises 16 residues. With 3 bases clipped from V and 5 bases from J, the junction kept 11 bases outside the gene matches. Germline-derived CDR1 and CDR2 are MNHEY and SVGAGI. The CDR3 DNA reads as TGTGCCAGCAGTTATCAAGCGGGGGGCCTTGGGCACGAGCAGTACTTC. Protein product: CASSYQAGGLGHEQYF.

The gene calls are TRBV7-8 and TRBJ1-4; perhaps TRBD1 as D (5 bases). Deletions cut 6 bases from V and 1 base from J, with 9 bases between. Germline lookup yields CDR1 SGHVS and CDR2 FQNEAQ. The CDR3 contains 14 residues. This CDR3 is CASRPGRTNEKLFF. The DNA for the CDR3 is TGTGCCAGCAGACCAGGGCGAACTAATGAAAAACTGTTTTTT. Drawing the rest from reference TRBV7-8 and TRBJ1-4, the complete variable domain is GAGVSQSPRYKVAKRGQDVALRCDPISGHVSLFWYQQALGQGPEFLTYFQNEAQLDKSGLPSDRFFAERPEGSVSTLKIQRTQQEDSAVYLCASRPGRTNEKLFFGSGTQLSVL.

This clone appeared once. Here the CDR3 reads CSVVGQAATEAFF. The CDR3 DNA is TGCAGCGTTGTGGGACAGGCGGCCACTGAAGCTTTCTTT. The chain employs TRBV29-1 and TRBJ1-1; TRBD1 matches at 8 bases. The CDR3 totals 13 residues. The ends lost 4 bases at V and 4 bases at J; junction bases unmatched: 5. Germline CDR1 and CDR2: SQVTM and ANQGSEA.

Turning to this clone: This same CDR3 is encoded by further DNA sequences in the sample. This sequence joins TRBV18 and TRBJ1-5; weak D call: TRBD1 (5 bases). This CDR3 is 14 amino acids long. The V end was cut by 2 bases, the J end by 6 bases, with 11 bases between. Germline lookup yields CDR1 KGHSH and CDR2 LQKENI. This CDR3 reads CASSPLGGRQPQHF. DNA for the CDR3: TGTGCCAGCTCACCATTGGGGGGACGTCAGCCCCAGCATTTT.

As DNA, the CDR3 is TGCGCCAGCAGGGGACAGGCGATCTACGAGCAGTACTTC. Residues: CASRGQAIYEQYF. This rearrangement joins TRBV10-2 to TRBJ2-7; 8 nucleotides align to TRBD1. This CDR3 spans 13 amino acids. Looked up from germline, CDR1 is WSHSY and CDR2 is SAAADI. Trimming removed 6 bases from V and 3 bases from J; junction bases left unmatched: 4.

V and J are TRBV7-3 and TRBJ1-6, with TRBD1 as a possible D gene (5 bases). V was clipped by 3 bases and J by 15 bases, with 15 bases between them. In germline, CDR1 is SGHTA, CDR2 FQGTGA. The CDR3 runs to 13 residues. CDR3 sequence (DNA): TGTGCCAGCAGCTTTGACGTAGTGGGACTCCTCCACTTT. Its translation is CASSFDVVGLLHF.